Below, 20 T cell receptor beta chains from the same sample are listed, as sequenced in a study of graft-versus-host responses after intestinal transplantation. Antigens for these TCRs are unknown. Method: immunoSEQ multiplex PCR; TCRdb's copy keeps in-frame clones and lacks some. The top ten hold 0.5% to 0.65% of the sample, which has around 49,000 clones, around 90% seen once. This specimen was unstimulated CD4+ T cells sorted from spleen or lymph node cells, taken before transplant. The receptors shown here come from a human donor who was the organ donor for an intestinal transplant.

The chain carries TRBV5-8 and TRBJ1-2; TRBD1 is a possible D gene (5 bases). CDR3 length: 14 amino acids. Germline V gene lookup returns CDR1 SGHTS and CDR2 YDEGEE. Trimming took off 5 bases at V and 2 bases at J, with 13 bases between the two ends. The CDR3 reads CASSDSDRNYGYTF. The CDR3 DNA is TGTGCCAGCAGTGACAGCGACAGAAACTATGGCTACACCTTC.

The chain is built from TRBV27 and TRBJ1-5, with 7 nucleotides matching TRBD1. The CDR3 has 15 residues. V gave up 6 bases and J gave up 0 bases; unmatched junction bases: 5. Germline CDR1 is MNHEY and CDR2 is SMNVEV (reference sequence). CDR3 DNA: TGTGCCAGCAGCGACAGGGCAACTAGCAATCAGCCCCAGCATTTT. It translates to CASSDRATSNQPQHF.

The V gene is TRBV19, the J gene TRBJ1-1, with 7 bases that match TRBD1. This CDR3 has 14 amino acids. V shed 8 bases and J 3 bases; nucleotides not matched to a gene: 9. Germline CDR1 and CDR2: LNHDA and SQIVND (reference sequence). CDR3 bases: TGTGCCAGTTTGGGCGGGACAGTCGACACTGAAGCTTTCTTT. Protein sequence: CASLGGTVDTEAFF.

The chain is built from TRBV9 and TRBJ1-2, with TRBD1 matching 9 bases. The CDR3 is 13 residues long. J gave up 5 bases and V 4 bases, and 3 bases lay outside the gene matches. CDR1 and CDR2 (germline): SGDLS, YYNGEE. The CDR3 bases are TGTGCCAGCAGCACGGGACAGGGTTATGGCTACACCTTC. Translating gives CASSTGQGYGYTF.

The rearrangement uses TRBV14 and TRBJ1-1; no clear D. There are 13 residues in the CDR3. Germline CDR1 SGHDN, CDR2 FVKESK. V lost 2 bases to trimming and J lost 3 bases, with 7 bases between them. For the CDR3, the DNA is TGTGCCAGCAGCCAACAGGCTTACACTGAAGCTTTCTTT. It codes for CASSQQAYTEAFF.

The rearrangement links TRBV10-1 to TRBJ2-6, with TRBD2 identical over 7 bases. CDR3 length equals 18 residues. Per the germline V gene, CDR1 is WNHNN and CDR2 is SYGVQD (reference sequence). V dropped 3 bases and J dropped 1; count of bases not matched to a gene: 9. The CDR3: CASSELGGSGSGANVLTF. Here the CDR3 DNA reads TGCGCCAGCAGTGAACTAGGCGGGAGCGGGTCTGGGGCCAACGTCCTGACTTTC.

This chain connects TRBV28 to TRBJ2-7; possibly TRBD2 for D (6 bases). The CDR3 has 15 residues. V was trimmed by 6 bases and J by 2 bases, leaving 17 bases between them. Looked up from germline, CDR1 is MDHEN and CDR2 is SYDVKM. The CDR3 nucleotides read TGTGCCAGCAGCCTGGGGGGAAGAGGAGCCTACGAGCAGTACTTC. Its translation: CASSLGGRGAYEQYF.

The chain carries TRBV5-1 and TRBJ2-7; a possible D gene is TRBD1 (5 bases). This CDR3 has 16 residues. Germline CDR1 SGHRS, CDR2 YFSETQ. The ends were cut back, 0 bases at V and 6 bases at J, with 19 bases in the middle. The CDR3 DNA reads as TGCGCCAGCAGCTTGGGATCTTATGACAGTGCGGTCGAGCAGTACTTC. Translated, it gives CASSLGSYDSAVEQYF.

The chain combines TRBV19 with TRBJ2-7, with 12 bases aligning to TRBD2. Germline-derived CDR1 and CDR2 are LNHDA and SQIVND (reference sequence). The V segment lost 5 bases and the J segment 0 bases; nucleotides outside the gene matches: 17. The CDR3 runs to 20 residues. CDR3 protein: CASSSLGGLAGGPSSYEQYF. The CDR3 bases are TGTGCCAGTAGTTCTCTTGGTGGGCTAGCGGGAGGGCCGAGCTCCTACGAGCAGTACTTC.

J is TRBJ2-2 and V is TRBV21-1; TRBD2 reflects the table's D call only, with no check against the DNA. TRBV21-1 is tagged as a pseudogene. The CDR3 is 15 residues long. The CDR3 loop reads CASSKPAGDLGELFF. The CDR3 coding sequence is TGTGCCAGCAGCAAACCAGCGGGAGACCTCGGGGAGCTGTTTTTT.

J is TRBJ2-3 and V is TRBV19; 8 bases align to TRBD1. The germline V gene has CDR1 LNHDA and CDR2 SQIVND (reference sequence). With V trimmed by 6 bases and J by 0 bases, 14 bases remained unmatched. The CDR3 totals 18 residues. The CDR3 sequence is CASSRRGTGTTSTDTQYF. The DNA of the CDR3 is TGTGCCAGTAGCCGTAGGGGGACAGGAACTACTAGCACAGATACGCAGTATTTT.

This rearrangement joins TRBV4-2 to TRBJ1-1; 8 positions match TRBD1. V dropped 5 bases and J dropped 1; count of bases not matched to a gene: 6. CDR1 is LGHNA and CDR2 is YNFKEQ in the germline V gene. The CDR3 is 15 amino acids. This CDR3 reads CASSSLQGENTEAFF. The CDR3 bases are TGTGCCAGCAGCTCATTACAGGGGGAGAACACTGAAGCTTTCTTT.

In its sample, this clone was seen a few times. CDR3 DNA: TGCAGCGTTTCCGGGACAGGTCGGTCTGAAGCTTTCTTT. Amino acids: CSVSGTGRSEAFF. The chain couples TRBV29-1 to TRBJ1-1; 8 nucleotides line up with TRBD1. The V gene end was trimmed by 5 bases and the J gene end by 6 bases; junction bases not matched to a gene: 8. Looked up from germline, CDR1 is SQVTM and CDR2 is ANQGSEA. The CDR3 is made up of 13 amino acids.

The chain is built from TRBV25-1 and TRBJ2-1, with 9 positions matching TRBD1. From germline, CDR1 is MGHDK and CDR2 SYGVNS. This CDR3 is 15 amino acids long. V was pared by 3 bases and J by 5 bases, with 5 bases of the junction left unmatched. The CDR3 DNA is TGTGCCAGCAGTGAGCTGGGACAGGGTCACAATGAGCAGTTCTTC. As protein: CASSELGQGHNEQFF. The variable domain in full, completed from reference TRBV25-1 and TRBJ2-1, reads EADIYQTPRYLVIGTGKKITLECSQTMGHDKMYWYQQDPGMELHLIHYSYGVNSTEKGDLSSESTVSRIRTEHFPLTLESARPSHTSQYLCASSELGQGHNEQFFGPGTRLTVL.

Only one count was recorded for this clone. The chain combines TRBV6-5 with TRBJ1-1; 7 bases map to TRBD1. CDR3 length equals 15 residues. Unmatched junction bases numbered 3, after V lost 2 bases and J lost 0 bases. Germline lookup yields CDR1 MNHEY and CDR2 SVGAGI. CDR3 amino acids: CASSYADRVNTEAFF. The CDR3 DNA reads as TGTGCCAGCAGTTACGCCGACAGGGTGAACACTGAAGCTTTCTTT.

The CDR3 nucleotides are TGTGCCAGTAGTATGCAGACAGGGGACAATCAGCCCCAGCATTTT. Its protein product is CASSMQTGDNQPQHF. The chain uses TRBV19 and TRBJ1-5; 8 bases map to TRBD1. Germline trimming cut 3 bases from V and 3 bases from J; bases unmatched to any gene: 4. The CDR3 is 15 amino acids. Germline assignment: CDR1 LNHDA and CDR2 SQIVND (reference sequence).

This chain links TRBV6-5 with TRBJ1-2; possibly TRBD1 for D (5 bases). The CDR3 covers 15 residues. Trimming took 2 bases from V and 4 from J, leaving 14 bases between them. CDR1 MNHEY and CDR2 SVGAGI come from the germline V gene. The CDR3: CASSYGGGGTYGYTF. CDR3 nucleotides: TGTGCCAGCAGTTACGGCGGGGGGGGGACCTATGGCTACACCTTC.

The V and J genes are TRBV4-1 and TRBJ2-3, with 13 bases aligning to TRBD2. Germline-derived CDR1 and CDR2 are MGHRA and YSYEKL. V trimming: 3 bases; J trimming: 3 bases; junction bases outside the gene matches: 6. CDR3 size: 17 residues. CDR3 sequence reads: CASSHGGLAGATDTQYF. In DNA, the CDR3 is TGCGCCAGCAGCCACGGAGGACTAGCGGGAGCAACAGATACGCAGTATTTT.

This clone was counted a few times. J is TRBJ1-2 and V is TRBV28; TRBD1 matches 7 bases. Germline CDR1 and CDR2: MDHEN and SYDVKM. J lost 8 bases, V lost 6 bases, and 30 bases had no gene match. The CDR3 totals 20 residues. The CDR3: CASSPPSGQRGTNRGGGYTF. DNA for the CDR3: TGTGCCAGCAGCCCCCCTTCGGGACAGCGGGGGACGAATCGAGGCGGCGGCTACACCTTC.

V gene TRBV13 combines with J gene TRBJ2-1; D gene uncertain. The CDR3 totals 14 residues. Germline lookup yields CDR1 PRHDT and CDR2 FYEKMQ (reference sequence). V was pared by 5 bases and J by 5 bases, with 13 bases between. This CDR3 reads CASSHIQFNNEQFF. The CDR3 region has the DNA TGTGCCAGCAGCCATATACAGTTTAACAATGAGCAGTTCTTC.